This TCR beta chain is from a study of glioma-infiltrating T cells after dendritic cell vaccination. The time point: after dendritic cell vaccination, including at tumor progression/relapse. The CDR3 length is 16 residues. Germline-derived CDR1 and CDR2 are LNHDA and SQIVND (reference sequence). V was pared by 7 bases and J by 0 bases, with 10 bases of the junction left unmatched. Measured with immunoSEQ multiplex PCR; TCRdb has only the in-frame clones, and not every one. Of tens of thousands of clones in the sample, more than 75% were seen once. This chain uses TRBV19 with TRBJ2-3; 7 nucleotides agree with TRBD2. The sequences come from blood, collected after dendritic cell vaccination. The sequence derives from a human donor with glioblastoma. This CDR3 is CASNRWGLSSTDTQYF. CDR3 DNA sequence: TGTGCCAGTAATCGATGGGGACTATCTAGCACAGATACGCAGTATTTT.